The present T cell receptor (beta chain) was sequenced within a study of T-cell memory formation after mild COVID-19 (dated by TCRdb to 2020 to 2023). Background on the whole study: Most TCR sequence clusters were specific to one of the two donors. The cohort was made up of two young adult volunteers, one female and one male, who were previously healthy. In a couple of donors, T-cell clones that expanded and contracted after mild COVID-19 were tracked by sequencing TCRalpha and TCRbeta repertoires over time. General study outcomes and caveats: Whether the second-wave clones peaking on day 37 were SARS-CoV-2 specific was not confirmed. Clones that contracted from day 15 to 85 showed balanced CD4/CD8 phenotypes, whereas a second wave of clones that expanded from day 15 to 37 leaned towards CD4+. Contracting CD4+ clones were located mainly in the CM and EM memory subsets, whereas CD8+ clones were found to be enriched in EMRA. Only a couple of mild cases were covered by the study, and larger cohorts that include severe cases with pre-infection samples were considered necessary. Some responding clones were detected in pre-infection memory, suggesting pre-existing cross-reactive memory T cells joined the SARS-CoV-2 response.

This sample was sequenced with an Illumina NovaSeq 6000. Using 5'RACE with constant-segment primers, TCRalpha and TCRbeta cDNA libraries were constructed, with sample barcodes and unique molecular identifiers added in the process. Trizol reagent was used to extract RNA from every sample. Amplification of the libraries took two PCR steps, and the second step added a second sample barcode plus Illumina TruSeq adapters. Sequencing of libraries was performed on an Illumina NovaSeq with 2 x 150 bp paired-end reads. On the study's bioinformatics: With migec v1.2.7, reads were demultiplexed and then collapsed into UMI-guided consensus sequences. Using mixcr v2.1.11, UMI consensuses were aligned to TRA and TRB V and J templates and then assembled into clonotypes. Expanded or contracted clonotypes were those called significant by both edgeR and NoisET, with noise models trained on biological replicates. For edgeR calls, a false discovery rate-adjusted p below 0.01 and a log2 fold-change threshold of 1 were applied. As an exploratory analysis of dynamics, max-normalized trajectories of the 1000 most abundant clonotypes were examined with PCA combined with hierarchical clustering. The CD4 or CD8 phenotype of responding clones was assigned using the separately sequenced CD4+ and CD8+ repertoires. TCRdb reprocessing: public reads trimmed at Q25 with fastp, clones called with MiXCR, in-frame beta chains kept. Rows with a matching CDR3 protein are joined into one entry that keeps the most common DNA and genes. For this entry, the V and J calls and clone size follow TCRdb and not the study's own pipeline. This sample is represented by around 510,000 distinct CDR3 sequences; about 20% of them were singletons. The ten largest account for approximately 8.4% of the sample.

This clonotype was counted many times. Its specific antigen is unknown. The record has no base qualities; no much larger clone is one base away. Ficoll-Paque density gradient centrifugation was used to isolate PBMCs. CDR1 DFQATT and CDR2 SNEGSKA were looked up in the germline V gene (reference sequence). The CDR3 spans 16 residues, from the cysteine through the phenylalanine. CDR3 DNA is the only sequence kept; it has 48 bases, read in frame from the first base. V is pruned by 2 bases and J by 4 bases, leaving 10 bases of the junction without a gene match. Material: PBMCs or a T cell subset sorted from them (not recorded which). The chain links TRBV20-1 with TRBJ2-1; TRBD1 agrees with 8 junctional bases. The receptor's source is an adult woman who had mild COVID-19 (a few samples of this study predate the infection). The sample titles of this study are shuffled in the database, so cell type and time point are left out; the donor was told from shared clones. The nucleotide sequence reads as follows: TGCAGTGCTAGAAGCCCCAGGGGGCTGGGGTACAATGAGCAGTTCTTC. Its translation reads: CSARSPRGLGYNEQFF.